These 29 T cell receptor beta chains share one sample of origin, sequenced in a study of regulatory T cells in long-lasting Graves disease. Sample time point: newly diagnosed GD, antithyroid drugs for less than 3 months. Making the TCR library involved RNA that had been extracted from PBMCs. Investigators prepared the TCR beta libraries by applying iRepertoire HTBI primers and Arm-PCR of CDR3 regions. TCRdb re-derived calls from the multiplex PCR reads in MiXCR, one entry per CDR3 protein. The profile covers roughly 220,000 distinct CDR3 sequences, with about a sixth appearing a single time and 22% taken by the ten largest. Sample: peripheral blood mononuclear cells (PBMCs), taken at new diagnosis, from a patient treated with antithyroid drugs. The source is a female donor with Graves disease.

In its sample, this clonotype was seen many times. The J gene is TRBJ2-7, the V gene TRBV18, with a possible D match to TRBD1 (5 bases). The V end was cut by 6 bases, the J end by 0 bases, with 9 bases between. This CDR3 region has 13 residues. Germline CDR1 KGHSH, CDR2 LQKENI. As DNA, the CDR3 is TGTGCCAGCTCTCCAGACAGCTCCTACGAGCAGTACTTC. This translates into CASSPDSSYEQYF.

This clonotype was detected a few times. The CDR3 region is CASRDSPSTGNTIYF. The CDR3 nucleotides read TGTGCCAGCAGGGACAGTCCTTCAACTGGAAACACCATATATTTT. This sequence joins TRBV6-4 and TRBJ1-3, with D perhaps matching TRBD1 (6 bases). CDR1 MRHNA and CDR2 SNTAGT come from the germline V gene. This CDR3 is 15 amino acids long. V was trimmed by 6 bases and J by 2 bases, leaving 14 bases between them.

This sequence joins TRBV11-2 and TRBJ2-5; 8 bases agree with TRBD2. The germline gives CDR1 SGHAT, CDR2 FQNNGV. The V and J ends lost 1 base and 3 bases, in that order; junction bases with no gene match: 7. The CDR3 consists of 16 residues. In nucleotides, the CDR3 is TGTGCCAGCAGCTTAGTATCACTAGCGGCAGAAGAGACCCAGTACTTC. This translates into CASSLVSLAAEETQYF.

The chain carries TRBV20-1 and TRBJ2-7, with D perhaps matching TRBD1 (5 bases). Trimming took 6 bases from V and 2 from J, leaving 11 bases between them. The length of the CDR3 is 12 residues. The germline V gene encodes CDR1 DFQATT and CDR2 SNEGSKA (reference sequence). Here the CDR3 reads CSAQANTYEQYF. The CDR3 region has the DNA TGCAGTGCACAGGCGAACACCTACGAGCAGTACTTC.

This clonotype was found a few times. The chain joins TRBV7-2 to TRBJ2-2; D could derive from TRBD1 or TRBD2 (11 bases each). Germline V gene sequence: CDR1 SGHTA, CDR2 FQGNSA. This CDR3 spans 20 amino acids. V shed 5 bases and J shed 5 bases, with 30 bases lying between them. The CDR3: CASSRGTGGSGRARTGELFF. In nucleotides, the CDR3 is TGTGCCAGCAGCCGAGGGACAGGGGGTAGCGGGAGGGCGAGGACCGGGGAGCTGTTTTTT.

This clonotype was seen at least ten times. This chain links TRBV3-1 with TRBJ1-1, with D unresolved. Germline V gives CDR1 LGHDT, CDR2 YNNKEL (reference sequence). This CDR3 is built from 13 residues. Trimming took 5 bases from V and 0 from J, leaving 7 bases between them. Written as DNA, the CDR3 is TGTGCCAGCAGCGATACAGTGAACACTGAAGCTTTCTTT. It codes for CASSDTVNTEAFF.

V and J are TRBV4-2 and TRBJ1-2, with D maybe TRBD1 (5 bases). Trimming took off 1 base at V and 2 bases at J, with 11 bases between the two ends. The CDR3 is made up of 15 amino acids. The germline V gene encodes CDR1 LGHNA and CDR2 YNFKEQ. This CDR3 reads CASSQAAGQNYGYTF. Here the CDR3 DNA reads TGTGCCAGCAGCCAAGCCGCGGGGCAGAACTATGGCTACACCTTC.

This clonotype has a single count. A read error may be the cause here, since a much bigger clone is one base away. J is TRBJ2-7 and V is TRBV6-1; a possible D gene is TRBD1 (5 bases). The J call may be faulty, since TRBJ2-1 better matches the DNA end. This CDR3 contains 14 residues. Germline-derived CDR1 and CDR2 are MNHNS and SASEGT. This CDR3 is CASSEVGRSYEQFF. The CDR3 nucleotides are TGTGCCAGCAGTGAAGTGGGGCGCTCCTACGAGCAGTTCTTC.

J is TRBJ1-1 and V is TRBV19; D unresolved. CDR1 is LNHDA, CDR2 SQIVND, per germline (reference sequence). Trimming shortened V by 6 bases and J by 6 bases, and 17 bases separated the two germline ends. The CDR3 runs to 14 residues. The chain's CDR3 is CASSHWVEGPEAFF. CDR3 DNA sequence: TGTGCCAGTAGCCACTGGGTCGAGGGCCCTGAAGCTTTCTTT.

This clonotype was seen once. The chain couples TRBV12-3 or TRBV12-4 to TRBJ2-4; 8 bases map to TRBD1. The end of the DNA aligns better with TRBJ2-7, so the J call may be wrong. CDR3 size: 12 residues. CDR3 in amino acids: CASSPGQDEQYF. CDR3 nucleotides: TGTGCCAGCAGTCCGGGACAGGACGAGCAGTACTTC.

Many counts were recorded for this clonotype. The gene calls are TRBV7-3 and TRBJ2-2, with D possibly being TRBD1 (6 bases). Germline V lookup: CDR1 SGHTA, CDR2 FQGTGA. V lost 2 bases, J lost 4 bases, and 8 bases lay in between. This CDR3 spans 14 amino acids. CDR3 coding DNA: TGTGCCAGCAGCTTAGGACAGCCCACCGGGGAGCTGTTTTTT. Encoded protein: CASSLGQPTGELFF.

In this sample, this clonotype turned up many times. This sequence joins TRBV11-2 and TRBJ2-7; 7 nucleotides agree with TRBD2. This CDR3 contains 15 residues. The trim removed 1 base at V and 0 bases at J, leaving 3 bases unmatched. CDR1 SGHAT and CDR2 FQNNGV come from the germline V gene. For the CDR3, the DNA is TGTGCCAGCAGCTTAGTGGGCGGGGGCTCCTACGAGCAGTACTTC. This gives the protein CASSLVGGGSYEQYF.

This clonotype was counted ten times or more. The chain links TRBV11-1 to TRBJ2-2; TRBD1 matches 9 bases. J gave up 5 bases and V 5 bases, and 6 bases lay outside the gene matches. Germline CDR1 and CDR2: SGHAT and FQDESV (reference sequence). The CDR3 totals 15 residues. CDR3 in amino acids: CASSKPGQGTGELFF. The CDR3 nucleotides are TGTGCCAGCAGCAAACCGGGACAGGGAACCGGGGAGCTGTTTTTT.

The V gene is TRBV7-2, the J gene TRBJ2-3; TRBD2 is a possible D gene (6 bases). V lost 8 bases, J lost 3 bases, and 12 bases lay in between. Germline CDR1 SGHTA, CDR2 FQGNSA. The CDR3 sequence is 13 residues long. The CDR3 sequence: CASGRRETDTQYF. The CDR3 coding sequence is TGTGCCAGCGGCAGGAGGGAGACAGATACGCAGTATTTT. The whole variable domain, remainder taken from reference TRBV7-2 and TRBJ2-3, is GAGVSQSPSNKVTEKGKDVELRCDPISGHTALYWYRQSLGQGLEFLIYFQGNSAPDKSGLPSDRFSAERTGGSVSTLTIQRTQQEDSAVYLCASGRRETDTQYFGPGTRLTVL.

The chain has TRBV4-1 and TRBJ2-4; 8 bases are shared with TRBD2. This CDR3 region has 16 residues. J gave up 1 base and V 3 bases, and 5 bases lay outside the gene matches. From germline, CDR1 is MGHRA and CDR2 YSYEKL. In DNA form, the CDR3 reads TGCGCCAGCAGCCACATGGGCGGGGGGGCCAAAAACATTCAGTACTTC. It yields the protein CASSHMGGGAKNIQYF.

The chain recombines TRBV7-2 with TRBJ1-1; tentatively, D is TRBD1 (5 bases). The CDR3 is 17 residues long. Germline V CDR1 and CDR2: SGHTA, FQGNSA. Trimming took 4 bases from V and 1 from J, leaving 19 bases between them. As DNA, the CDR3 is TGTGCCAGCAGCTCTCCCCTCCAGGGACGGAAGAACACTGAAGCTTTCTTT. As protein: CASSSPLQGRKNTEAFF.

This clonotype has a count of ten or more. The rearrangement uses TRBV10-3 and TRBJ2-1; a weak D match, TRBD1 (5 bases). The CDR3 length is 15 residues. The V end was cut by 3 bases, the J end by 7 bases, with 16 bases between. Germline V gene lookup returns CDR1 ENHRY and CDR2 SYGVKD. CDR3 in DNA: TGTGCCATCAGTGAACTCTCTCCAGGGTCTAATGAGCAGTTCTTC. Residues: CAISELSPGSNEQFF.

The sample holds many counts of this clonotype. V and J are TRBV7-9 and TRBJ1-2, with D possibly matching TRBD1 (5 bases). The CDR3 contains 13 residues. Germline-derived CDR1 and CDR2 are SEHNR and FQNEAQ (reference sequence). Trimming stripped 7 bases from V and 4 bases from J, with 13 bases between. This chain's CDR3 is CASTPDTIYGYTF. The CDR3 region has the DNA TGTGCCAGCACCCCGGACACCATCTATGGCTACACCTTC.

This clonotype was seen many times. This chain connects TRBV5-1 to TRBJ1-1; D remains ambiguous. The germline V gene encodes CDR1 SGHRS and CDR2 YFSETQ. The V gene lost 0 bases and the J gene lost 7 bases, with 7 bases spanning the gap. The CDR3 totals 12 residues. The CDR3 reads CASSLGEGEAFF. The CDR3 nucleotides are TGCGCCAGCAGCTTGGGAGAGGGTGAAGCTTTCTTT.

This clonotype appeared many times. The chain combines TRBV27 with TRBJ2-1, with 8 bases identical to TRBD2. V was pared by 7 bases and J by 12 bases, with 14 bases of the junction left unmatched. Germline V CDR1 and CDR2: MNHEY, SMNVEV (reference sequence). The CDR3 length is 14 residues. Here the CDR3 reads CASKSTSGRGGQFF. Here the CDR3 DNA reads TGTGCCAGCAAAAGTACTAGCGGTCGTGGGGGGCAGTTCTTC.

The chain carries TRBV30 and TRBJ1-2; D gene uncertain. CDR1 and CDR2 (germline): GTSNPN, SVGIG (reference sequence). Trimming took 0 bases from V and 4 from J, leaving 12 bases between them. This CDR3 is built from 14 residues. CDR3 DNA: TGTGCCTGGAGTGTAAGAGGGAATGGCTATGGCTACACCTTC. The encoded protein is CAWSVRGNGYGYTF.

This clonotype came up a few times. A much bigger clone sits one base away, suggesting this may be a read error. This chain connects TRBV19 to TRBJ1-1, with a weak D call TRBD1 (6 bases). CDR1 is LNHDA, CDR2 SQIVND, per germline (reference sequence). This CDR3 is built from 16 residues. The V end was cut by 4 bases, the J end by 4 bases, with 19 bases between. The CDR3 sequence: CASSTSRAGEGTEAFF. Here the CDR3 DNA reads TGTGCCAGTAGTACCTCAAGGGCAGGGGAGGGCACTGAAGCTTTCTTT.

This clonotype was recorded many times. V is TRBV18 and J is TRBJ1-1; D remains unclear. Trimming took 4 bases from V and 1 from J, leaving 7 bases between them. From germline, CDR1 is KGHSH and CDR2 LQKENI. This CDR3 has 13 residues. Written as DNA, the CDR3 is TGTGCCAGCTCACAGCAGGAGAACACTGAAGCTTTCTTT. Translating gives CASSQQENTEAFF.

As for this clonotype: A junction boundary mismatches the germline segment, possibly from a read error. CDR3 in DNA: TGTGCCAGCACCCTGGACCGTAGCTCTGGAAAAACCATATATTTT. Its protein is CASTLDRSSGKTIYF. V usage is TRBV6-1 and J usage is TRBJ1-3; D gene ambiguous. The CDR3 loop spans 15 amino acids. The germline gives CDR1 MNHNS, CDR2 SASEGT.

This clonotype showed up many times. This rearrangement joins TRBV6-2 or TRBV6-3 to TRBJ2-1; D possibly corresponds to TRBD2 (6 bases). Germline loops: CDR1 MNHEY, CDR2 SVGEGT. The V and J ends lost 5 bases and 9 bases respectively, with 20 bases between them. The CDR3 covers 15 residues. The CDR3 nucleotides read TGTGCCAGCAGTGAAATTAGGAGGGAGAGGGGTGAGCAGTTCTTC. This encodes CASSEIRRERGEQFF.

This clonotype was counted at least ten times. The rearrangement links TRBV18 to TRBJ2-5, with no clear D. In germline, CDR1 is KGHSH, CDR2 LQKENI. The length of the CDR3 is 13 residues. The ends were cut back, 0 bases at V and 6 bases at J, with 8 bases in the middle. CDR3 sequence reads: CASSPPMRKTQYF. The CDR3 DNA sequence: TGTGCCAGCTCACCACCGATGAGGAAGACCCAGTACTTC.

This clonotype was seen repeatedly, ten times or more. The genes are TRBV6-2 or TRBV6-3 and TRBJ2-7; D might be TRBD2 (6 bases). The germline V gene has CDR1 MNHEY and CDR2 SVGEGT. CDR3 length: 15 residues. Trimming took 5 bases from V and 0 from J, leaving 14 bases between them. CDR3 amino acids: CASSRQRTTSYEQYF. In DNA, the CDR3 is TGTGCCAGCAGTAGACAGAGGACTACCTCCTACGAGCAGTACTTC.

This clonotype has ten or more counts. The V gene is TRBV28, the J gene TRBJ2-7, with TRBD1 matching over 7 bases. From germline, CDR1 is MDHEN and CDR2 SYDVKM. The ends lost 5 bases at V and 4 bases at J; junction bases unmatched: 5. The CDR3 contains 13 residues. The CDR3 region is CASSNRGRYEQYF. In DNA, the CDR3 is TGTGCCAGCAGTAACAGGGGAAGGTACGAGCAGTACTTC.

This clonotype showed up many times. This chain joins TRBV2 and TRBJ2-1; 7 bases align to TRBD2. Losses at the gene ends were 4 bases for V and 6 bases for J; bases not matched to a gene: 6. The V gene's germline CDR1 is SNHLY and CDR2 FYNNEI. The CDR3 extends over 14 amino acids. The DNA of the CDR3 is TGTGCCAGCAGTGTTCTAGCGGAAAGCAATGAGCAGTTCTTC. This encodes CASSVLAESNEQFF.